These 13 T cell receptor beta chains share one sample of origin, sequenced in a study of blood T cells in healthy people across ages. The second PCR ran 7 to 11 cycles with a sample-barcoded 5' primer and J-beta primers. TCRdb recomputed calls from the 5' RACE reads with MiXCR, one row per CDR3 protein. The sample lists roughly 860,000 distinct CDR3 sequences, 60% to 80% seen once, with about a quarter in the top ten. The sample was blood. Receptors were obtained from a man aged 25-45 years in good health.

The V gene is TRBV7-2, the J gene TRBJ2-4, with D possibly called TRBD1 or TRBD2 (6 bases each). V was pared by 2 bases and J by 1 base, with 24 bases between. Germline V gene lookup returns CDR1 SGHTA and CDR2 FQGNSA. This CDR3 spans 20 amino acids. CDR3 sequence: CASSLRGILAEGLAKNIQYF. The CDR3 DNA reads TGTGCCAGCAGCTTAAGGGGGATTTTAGCGGAAGGGCTGGCCAAAAACATTCAGTACTTC.

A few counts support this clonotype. CDR3 bases: TGTGCCAGCAGCGTCTGGGCAGGCCGTGGGGGGGTTGAGCAGTTCTTC. Translated, it gives CASSVWAGRGGVEQFF. The chain uses TRBV7-2 and TRBJ2-1, with 7 bases matching TRBD2. The ends lost 5 bases at V and 9 bases at J; junction bases unmatched: 16. From germline, CDR1 is SGHTA and CDR2 FQGNSA. The CDR3 is made up of 16 amino acids.

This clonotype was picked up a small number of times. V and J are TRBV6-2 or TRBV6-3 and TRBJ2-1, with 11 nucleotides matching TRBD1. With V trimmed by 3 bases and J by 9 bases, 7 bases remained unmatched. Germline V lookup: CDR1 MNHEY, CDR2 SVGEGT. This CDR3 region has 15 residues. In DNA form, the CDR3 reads TGTGCCAGCAGTTATCTCCCGGGACAGGGGGGTGAGCAGTTCTTC. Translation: CASSYLPGQGGEQFF.

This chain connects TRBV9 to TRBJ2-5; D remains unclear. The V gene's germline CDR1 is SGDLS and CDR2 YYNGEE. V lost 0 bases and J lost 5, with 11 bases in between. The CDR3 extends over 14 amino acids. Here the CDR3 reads CASSVVGTRETQYF. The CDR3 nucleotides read TGTGCCAGCAGCGTAGTAGGAACCCGGGAGACCCAGTACTTC.

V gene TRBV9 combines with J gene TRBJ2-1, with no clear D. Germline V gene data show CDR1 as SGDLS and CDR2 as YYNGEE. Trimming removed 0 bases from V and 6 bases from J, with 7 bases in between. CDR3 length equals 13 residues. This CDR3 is CASSVVPGNEQFF. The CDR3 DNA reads TGTGCCAGCAGCGTAGTCCCCGGCAATGAGCAGTTCTTC.

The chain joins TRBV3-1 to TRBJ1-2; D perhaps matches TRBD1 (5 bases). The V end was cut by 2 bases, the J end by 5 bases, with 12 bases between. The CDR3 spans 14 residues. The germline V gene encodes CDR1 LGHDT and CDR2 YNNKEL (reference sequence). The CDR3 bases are TGTGCCAGCAGCCAAAGGGCAGGGCCGTATGGCTACACCTTC. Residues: CASSQRAGPYGYTF.

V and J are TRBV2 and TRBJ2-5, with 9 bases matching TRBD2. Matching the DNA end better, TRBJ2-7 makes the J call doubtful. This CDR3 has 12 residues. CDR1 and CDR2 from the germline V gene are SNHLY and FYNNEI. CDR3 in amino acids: CAMREGRHEQYF. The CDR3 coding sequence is TGTGCCATGCGGGAGGGGCGGCACGAGCAGTACTTC.

The CDR3 nucleotides are TGCAGTGCTACCAGTCCGGGACAGTATAACAATGAGCAGTTCTTC. Translation gives CSATSPGQYNNEQFF. The gene calls are TRBV20-1 and TRBJ2-1; 7 bases fit TRBD1. V was pared by 4 bases and J by 5 bases, with 11 bases of the junction left unmatched. This CDR3 is 15 amino acids long. From germline, CDR1 is DFQATT and CDR2 SNEGSKA (reference sequence).

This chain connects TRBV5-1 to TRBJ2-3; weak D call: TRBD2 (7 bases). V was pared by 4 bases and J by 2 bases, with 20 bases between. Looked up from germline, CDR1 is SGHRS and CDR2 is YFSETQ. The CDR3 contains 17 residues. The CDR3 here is CASSRLGTGGPTDTQYF. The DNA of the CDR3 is TGCGCCAGCAGCCGCTTGGGTACGGGGGGCCCCACAGATACGCAGTATTTT.

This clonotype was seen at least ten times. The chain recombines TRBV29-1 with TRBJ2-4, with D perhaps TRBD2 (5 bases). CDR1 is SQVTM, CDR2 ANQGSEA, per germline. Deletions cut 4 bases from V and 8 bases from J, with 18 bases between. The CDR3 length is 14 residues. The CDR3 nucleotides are TGCAGCGTTGCGGCTCCCAACGGGGTAGACATTCAGTACTTC. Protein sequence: CSVAAPNGVDIQYF.

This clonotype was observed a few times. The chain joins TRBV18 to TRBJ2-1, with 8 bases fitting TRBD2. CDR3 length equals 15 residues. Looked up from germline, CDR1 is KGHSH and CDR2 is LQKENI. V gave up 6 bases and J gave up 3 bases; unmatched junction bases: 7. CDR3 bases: TGTGCCAGCTCTGCGGGGGGCCCCAACTACAATGAGCAGTTCTTC. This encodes CASSAGGPNYNEQFF.

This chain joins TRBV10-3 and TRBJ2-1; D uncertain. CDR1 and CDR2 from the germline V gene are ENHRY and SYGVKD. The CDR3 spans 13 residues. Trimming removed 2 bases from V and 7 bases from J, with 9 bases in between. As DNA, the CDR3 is TGTGCCATCAGTGAGCTGGTTCCAAATGAGCAGTTCTTC. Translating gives CAISELVPNEQFF.

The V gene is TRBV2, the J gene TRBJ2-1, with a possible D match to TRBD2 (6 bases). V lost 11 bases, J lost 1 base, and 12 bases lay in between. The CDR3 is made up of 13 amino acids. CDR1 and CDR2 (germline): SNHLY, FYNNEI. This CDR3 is CAGSGTSYNEQFF. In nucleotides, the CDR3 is TGTGCCGGGTCCGGGACTTCCTACAATGAGCAGTTCTTC. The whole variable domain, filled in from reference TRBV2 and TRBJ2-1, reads EPEVTQTPSHQVTQMGQEVILRCVPISNHLYFYWYRQILGQKVEFLVSFYNNEISEKSEIFDDQFSVERPDGSNFTLKIRSTKLEDSAMYFCAGSGTSYNEQFFGPGTRLTVL.